This T cell receptor beta chain was retrieved from a study of T cell repertoires in cytomegalovirus infection. General observations from the study: Clonotype analysis showed dominance of the ex vivo response by HLA-C-restricted CMV-specific TCR beta clonotypes.

V trimming: 3 bases; J trimming: 4 bases; junction bases outside the gene matches: 8. CDR3 size: 16 residues. CDR1 is MGHRA and CDR2 is YSYEKL in the germline V gene. In the case of this clonotype: Its antigen is as yet unknown.

TCRdb processed the reads anew with MiXCR; each CDR3 protein has one entry. The data show roughly 920,000 distinct CDR3 sequences, with less than 40% seen just once and about 14% held by the top ten. Sequencing was performed on cultured CD8+ T cells from PBMCs, taken from culture after CMV antigen stimulation. V gene TRBV4-1 combines with J gene TRBJ2-3, with TRBD2 matching 9 bases. This TCR was sampled from a human donor in good health (CMV status not recorded). Some clones in this sample may be carry-over from other donors' samples. The CDR3 coding sequence is TGCGCCAGCAGCCAGGATCCTAGCGGGGAGGCAGATACGCAGTATTTT. As protein: CASSQDPSGEADTQYF.